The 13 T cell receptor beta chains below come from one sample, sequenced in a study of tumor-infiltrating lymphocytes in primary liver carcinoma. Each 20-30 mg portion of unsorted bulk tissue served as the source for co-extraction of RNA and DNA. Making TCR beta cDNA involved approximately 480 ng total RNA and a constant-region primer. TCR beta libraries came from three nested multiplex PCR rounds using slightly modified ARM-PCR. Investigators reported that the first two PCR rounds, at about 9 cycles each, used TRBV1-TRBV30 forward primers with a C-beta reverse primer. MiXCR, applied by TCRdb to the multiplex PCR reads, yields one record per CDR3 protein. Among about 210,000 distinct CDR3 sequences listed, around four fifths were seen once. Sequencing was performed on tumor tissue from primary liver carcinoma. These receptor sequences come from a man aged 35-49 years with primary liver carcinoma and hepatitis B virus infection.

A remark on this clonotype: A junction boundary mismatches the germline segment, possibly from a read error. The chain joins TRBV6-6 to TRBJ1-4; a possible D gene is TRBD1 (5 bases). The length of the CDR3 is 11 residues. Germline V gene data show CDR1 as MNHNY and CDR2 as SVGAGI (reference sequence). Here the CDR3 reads CASSLGGNLFF. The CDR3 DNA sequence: TGTGCCAGCAGTTTGGGGGGAAATCTGTTCTTT.

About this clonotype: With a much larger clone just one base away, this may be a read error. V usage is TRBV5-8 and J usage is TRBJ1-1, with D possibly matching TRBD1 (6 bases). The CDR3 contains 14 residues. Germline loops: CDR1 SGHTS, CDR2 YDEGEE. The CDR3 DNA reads TGTGCCAGCAGCTTGTCAAGGGGGGGCAGAGTAGCTTTATTT. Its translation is CASSLSRGGRVALF.

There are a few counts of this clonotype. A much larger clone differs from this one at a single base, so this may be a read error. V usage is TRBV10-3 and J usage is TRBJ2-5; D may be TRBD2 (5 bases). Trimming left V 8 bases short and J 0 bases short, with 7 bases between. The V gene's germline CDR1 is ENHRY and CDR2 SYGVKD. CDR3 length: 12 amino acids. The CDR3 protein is CAISTNQETQYF. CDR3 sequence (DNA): TGTGCCATCTCGACTAACCAAGAGACCCAGTACTTC.

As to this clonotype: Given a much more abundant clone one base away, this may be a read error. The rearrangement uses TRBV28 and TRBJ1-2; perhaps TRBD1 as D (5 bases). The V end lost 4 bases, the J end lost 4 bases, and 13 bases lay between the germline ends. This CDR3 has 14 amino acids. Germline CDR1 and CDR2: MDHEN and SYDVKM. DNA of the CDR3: TGTGCCAGCAGTTGGATAGGGGCCACCTATGGCTACACCTTC. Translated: CASSWIGATYGYTF.

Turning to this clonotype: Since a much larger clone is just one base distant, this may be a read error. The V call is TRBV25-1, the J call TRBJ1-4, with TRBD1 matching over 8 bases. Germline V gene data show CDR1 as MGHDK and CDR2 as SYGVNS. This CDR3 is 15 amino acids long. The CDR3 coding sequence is TGTGCCAGCAGTGAATCAGGCAGGGGGCGTGAAAAACAGTTTTTT. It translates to CASSESGRGREKQFF.

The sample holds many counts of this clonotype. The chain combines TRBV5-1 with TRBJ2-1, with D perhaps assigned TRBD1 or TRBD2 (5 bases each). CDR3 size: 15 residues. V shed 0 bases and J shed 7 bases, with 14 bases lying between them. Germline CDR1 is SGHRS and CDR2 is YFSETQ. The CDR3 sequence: CASSLVVGTGNEQFF. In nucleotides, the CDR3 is TGCGCCAGCAGCTTGGTCGTGGGGACGGGTAATGAGCAGTTCTTC.

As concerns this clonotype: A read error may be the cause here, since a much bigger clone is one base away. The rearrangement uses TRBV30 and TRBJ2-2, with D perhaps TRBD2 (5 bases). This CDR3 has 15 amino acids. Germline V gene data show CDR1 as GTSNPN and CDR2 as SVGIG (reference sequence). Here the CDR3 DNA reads TGTGCCTGTAGTGGGTGGGAGCAGAACACCGGGGAGCTGTTTTTT. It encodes CACSGWEQNTGELFF.

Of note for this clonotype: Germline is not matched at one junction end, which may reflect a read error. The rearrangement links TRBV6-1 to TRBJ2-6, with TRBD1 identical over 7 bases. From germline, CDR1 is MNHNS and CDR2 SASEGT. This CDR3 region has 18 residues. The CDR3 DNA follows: TGTGCTAGCAGTGAATACAGGGGTCATACCTCTGGGGCCAACGTCCTGACTTTC. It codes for CASSEYRGHTSGANVLTF.

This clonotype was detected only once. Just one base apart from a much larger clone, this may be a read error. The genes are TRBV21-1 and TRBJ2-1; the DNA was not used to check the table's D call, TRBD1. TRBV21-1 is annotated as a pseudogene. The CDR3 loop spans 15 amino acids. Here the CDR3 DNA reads TGTGCCAGCAGCTCCCGGGGCGCGACAGACAATAAGCAGTTCTTC. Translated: CASSSRGATDNKQFF.

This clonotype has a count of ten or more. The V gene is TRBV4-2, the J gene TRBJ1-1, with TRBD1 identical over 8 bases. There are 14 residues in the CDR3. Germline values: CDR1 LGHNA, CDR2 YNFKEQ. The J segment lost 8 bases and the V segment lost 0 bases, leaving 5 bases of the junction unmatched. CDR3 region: CASSQDPGQGEAFF. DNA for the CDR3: TGTGCCAGCAGCCAAGATCCAGGACAGGGCGAAGCTTTCTTT.

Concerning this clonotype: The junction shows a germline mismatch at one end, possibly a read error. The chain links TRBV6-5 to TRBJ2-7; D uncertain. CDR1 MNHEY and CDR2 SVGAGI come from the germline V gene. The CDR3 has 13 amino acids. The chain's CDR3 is CASSFLSSYEQYF. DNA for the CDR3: TGTGCCAGCAGTTTCCTAAGTTCTTACGAGCAATACTTC.

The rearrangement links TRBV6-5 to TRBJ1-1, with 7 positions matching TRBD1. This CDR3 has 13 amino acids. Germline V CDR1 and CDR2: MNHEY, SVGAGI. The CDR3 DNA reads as TGTGTCAACAGGCGACAGGGTTGCACTGAGGTTTTCTTT. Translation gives CVNRRQGCTEVFF.

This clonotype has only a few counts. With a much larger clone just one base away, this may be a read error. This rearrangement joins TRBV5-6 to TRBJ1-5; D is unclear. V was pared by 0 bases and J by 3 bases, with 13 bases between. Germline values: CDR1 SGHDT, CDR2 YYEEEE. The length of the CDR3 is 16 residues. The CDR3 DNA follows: TGTGCCAGCAGCTTGGGGATCTCCTATAACAATCAGCCCCAGCATTTT. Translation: CASSLGISYNNQPQHF.